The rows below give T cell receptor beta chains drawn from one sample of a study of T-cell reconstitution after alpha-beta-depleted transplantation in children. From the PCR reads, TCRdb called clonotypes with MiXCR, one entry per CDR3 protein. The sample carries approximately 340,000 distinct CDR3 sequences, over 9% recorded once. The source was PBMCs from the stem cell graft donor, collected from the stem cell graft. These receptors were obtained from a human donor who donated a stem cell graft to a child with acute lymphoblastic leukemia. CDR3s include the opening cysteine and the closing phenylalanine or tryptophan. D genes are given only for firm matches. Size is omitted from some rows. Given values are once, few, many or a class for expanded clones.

cdr3_nt: TGCGCCAGCAGCCAAGGTCGGTCCTGGGGGCGGCAAGAGACCCAGTACTTC
cdr3_aa: CASSQGRSWGRQETQYF
v_call: TRBV4-3
clone_size: .
j_call: TRBJ2-5
d_call: .

cdr3_nt: TGTGCCAGCTCACCAACAGGAGACTATGGCTACACCTTC
cdr3_aa: CASSPTGDYGYTF
v_call: TRBV18
clone_size: .
j_call: TRBJ1-2
d_call: .

cdr3_nt: TGTGCCAGCAGCACACAGGGGCCCCTTCTAGCCAAAAACATTCAGTACTTC
cdr3_aa: CASSTQGPLLAKNIQYF
v_call: TRBV28
clone_size: few
j_call: TRBJ2-4
d_call: TRBD1

cdr3_nt: TGTGCCAGCAGCTTACGGGAGGGCGAGCAGTACTTC
cdr3_aa: CASSLREGEQYF
v_call: TRBV7-2
clone_size: .
j_call: TRBJ2-7
d_call: TRBD2

cdr3_nt: TGTGCCAGCAGCCCGCCACCCCTAGCGGGAGGGTACAATGAGCAGTTCTTC
cdr3_aa: CASSPPPLAGGYNEQFF
v_call: TRBV12-3/TRBV12-4
clone_size: .
j_call: TRBJ2-1
d_call: TRBD2

cdr3_nt: TGTGCCAGTGAATCGGGACAGGGAATAACCGGGGAGCTGTTTTTT
cdr3_aa: CASESGQGITGELFF
v_call: TRBV19
clone_size: few
j_call: TRBJ2-2
d_call: TRBD1

cdr3_nt: TGCAGTGCTAGAGATTGGGGACTAGCGGGTTCCTACGAGCAGTACTTC
cdr3_aa: CSARDWGLAGSYEQYF
v_call: TRBV20-1
clone_size: .
j_call: TRBJ2-7
d_call: TRBD2

cdr3_nt: TGTGCCAGCAGCCTTTGGGGTTTGGGCGGAAGCACAGATACGCAGTATTTT
cdr3_aa: CASSLWGLGGSTDTQYF
v_call: TRBV13
clone_size: many
j_call: TRBJ2-3
d_call: .

cdr3_nt: TGTGCCAGCAGCTTCGCCCCTCTAGCGGGTGTGTACGAGCAGTACTTC
cdr3_aa: CASSFAPLAGVYEQYF
v_call: TRBV7-2
clone_size: few
j_call: TRBJ2-7
d_call: TRBD2

cdr3_nt: TGTGCCAGCTCACCAGGGACATCGATCCGCTTAGGCAATGAAAAGCTGTTTTTT
cdr3_aa: CASSPGTSIRLGNEKLFF
v_call: TRBV18
clone_size: .
j_call: TRBJ1-4
d_call: .

cdr3_nt: TGTGCCAGCAGCTCAGGGGCGGATGGCTACACCTTC
cdr3_aa: CASSSGADGYTF
v_call: TRBV6-2/TRBV6-3
clone_size: few
j_call: TRBJ1-2
d_call: .

cdr3_nt: TGTGCCAGCAGCCGGACAGGGATTACCTACAATGAGCAGTTCTTC
cdr3_aa: CASSRTGITYNEQFF
v_call: TRBV12-3/TRBV12-4
clone_size: few
j_call: TRBJ2-1
d_call: TRBD1

cdr3_nt: TGTGCCAGTAGTACCTGGGGACCGGGTTCACCCCTCCACTTT
cdr3_aa: CASSTWGPGSPLHF
v_call: TRBV19
clone_size: .
j_call: TRBJ1-6
d_call: .

cdr3_nt: TGTGCCAGCAGTTTAGCGCGTTGGGTGGGCACAGATACGCAGTATTTT
cdr3_aa: CASSLARWVGTDTQYF
v_call: TRBV12-3/TRBV12-4
clone_size: .
j_call: TRBJ2-3
d_call: .

cdr3_nt: TGTGCCAGCAGGGAGGGACTAGCGGACAATGAGCAGTTCTTC
cdr3_aa: CASREGLADNEQFF
v_call: TRBV28
clone_size: .
j_call: TRBJ2-1
d_call: TRBD2

cdr3_nt: TGCAGTGCTAGGCCCGCAGGGGACAATTCACCCCTCCACTTT
cdr3_aa: CSARPAGDNSPLHF
v_call: TRBV20-1
clone_size: few
j_call: TRBJ1-6
d_call: .

cdr3_nt: TGCAGTGCTCGACTAGCGGTCGAGCAGTACTTC
cdr3_aa: CSARLAVEQYF
v_call: TRBV20-1
clone_size: .
j_call: TRBJ2-7
d_call: TRBD2

cdr3_nt: TGTGCCAGCAGTTTATCTCCCTACGCGGGGGAGCCGCACAATGAGCAGTTCTTC
cdr3_aa: CASSLSPYAGEPHNEQFF
v_call: TRBV27
clone_size: few
j_call: TRBJ2-1
d_call: TRBD2

cdr3_nt: TGTGCCAGCAGAATAGCGGGAGGAGAGACCCAGTACTTC
cdr3_aa: CASRIAGGETQYF
v_call: TRBV12-3/TRBV12-4
clone_size: .
j_call: TRBJ2-5
d_call: TRBD2

cdr3_nt: TGTGCCAGCAGTTTATTAAGCGGGAGGGGCCAAGATACGCAGTATTTT
cdr3_aa: CASSLLSGRGQDTQYF
v_call: TRBV12-3/TRBV12-4
clone_size: .
j_call: TRBJ2-3
d_call: TRBD2

cdr3_nt: TGCGCCAGCAGCCACCTCGGAAGGGGGCCAGACAATGAGCAGTTCTTC
cdr3_aa: CASSHLGRGPDNEQFF
v_call: TRBV4-1
clone_size: few
j_call: TRBJ2-1
d_call: TRBD1

cdr3_nt: TGTGCCAGCAGTGAACTAGCGGGCCTAAACACCGGGGAGCTGTTTTTT
cdr3_aa: CASSELAGLNTGELFF
v_call: TRBV12-3/TRBV12-4
clone_size: .
j_call: TRBJ2-2
d_call: TRBD2

cdr3_nt: TGTGCCAGCAGCCCGGGACAGATCTACAATGAGCAGTTCTTC
cdr3_aa: CASSPGQIYNEQFF
v_call: TRBV27
clone_size: many
j_call: TRBJ2-1
d_call: TRBD1

cdr3_nt: TGTGCCACCAGCAGAGATAGCGGGACGCAGTATTTT
cdr3_aa: CATSRDSGTQYF
v_call: TRBV15
clone_size: many
j_call: TRBJ2-3
d_call: TRBD2

cdr3_nt: TGTGCCAGCAGTTTACCTATGACAGGGCGCCGGGGGGAAGAGACCCAGTACTTC
cdr3_aa: CASSLPMTGRRGEETQYF
v_call: TRBV28
clone_size: few
j_call: TRBJ2-5
d_call: .

cdr3_nt: TGTGCCATCAGTGGCCGTCACGTGGGTAGCACAGATACGCAGTATTTT
cdr3_aa: CAISGRHVGSTDTQYF
v_call: TRBV10-3
clone_size: few
j_call: TRBJ2-3
d_call: .

cdr3_nt: TGCGCCAGCAGCCAAGATCAGGGCCCCTCCTACGAGCAGTACTTC
cdr3_aa: CASSQDQGPSYEQYF
v_call: TRBV4-1
clone_size: .
j_call: TRBJ2-7
d_call: .

cdr3_nt: TGTGCCAGCAGCCCTAGCGGGACTTTCTCCTACGAGCAGTACTTC
cdr3_aa: CASSPSGTFSYEQYF
v_call: TRBV12-3/TRBV12-4
clone_size: many
j_call: TRBJ2-7
d_call: TRBD2

cdr3_nt: TGTGCCAGCAGCTCCGGGCCAGCGGGAGAGGCCGGGGAGCTGTTTTTT
cdr3_aa: CASSSGPAGEAGELFF
v_call: TRBV7-6
clone_size: .
j_call: TRBJ2-2
d_call: TRBD2

cdr3_nt: TGTGCCACCAGTGCAAATTACGAGCAGTACTTC
cdr3_aa: CATSANYEQYF
v_call: TRBV24-1
clone_size: .
j_call: TRBJ2-7
d_call: .

cdr3_nt: TGTGCCAGCAGCTTAATGCTAGCGGTACACAATGAGCAGTTCTTC
cdr3_aa: CASSLMLAVHNEQFF
v_call: TRBV7-9
clone_size: .
j_call: TRBJ2-1
d_call: TRBD2